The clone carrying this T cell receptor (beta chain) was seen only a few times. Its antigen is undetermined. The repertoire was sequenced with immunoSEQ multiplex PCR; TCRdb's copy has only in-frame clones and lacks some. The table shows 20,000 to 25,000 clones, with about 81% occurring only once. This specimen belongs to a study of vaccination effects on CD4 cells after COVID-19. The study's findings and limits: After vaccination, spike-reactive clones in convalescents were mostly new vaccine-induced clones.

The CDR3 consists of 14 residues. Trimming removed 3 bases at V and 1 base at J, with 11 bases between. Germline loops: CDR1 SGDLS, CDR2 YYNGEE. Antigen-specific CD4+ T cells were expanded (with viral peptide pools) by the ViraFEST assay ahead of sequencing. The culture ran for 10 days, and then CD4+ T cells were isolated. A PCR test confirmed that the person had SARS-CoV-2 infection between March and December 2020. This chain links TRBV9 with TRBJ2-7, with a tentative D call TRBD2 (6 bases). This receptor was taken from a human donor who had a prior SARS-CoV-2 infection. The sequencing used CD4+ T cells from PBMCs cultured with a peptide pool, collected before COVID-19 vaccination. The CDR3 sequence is CASSAGSWSYEQYF. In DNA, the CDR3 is TGTGCCAGCAGCGCCGGGAGTTGGTCCTACGAGCAGTACTTC. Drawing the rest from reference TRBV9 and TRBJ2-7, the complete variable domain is DSGVTQTPKHLITATGQRVTLRCSPRSGDLSVYWYQQSLDQGLQFLIQYYNGEERAKGNILERFSAQQFPDLHSELNLSSLELGDSALYFCASSAGSWSYEQYFGPGTRLTVT.